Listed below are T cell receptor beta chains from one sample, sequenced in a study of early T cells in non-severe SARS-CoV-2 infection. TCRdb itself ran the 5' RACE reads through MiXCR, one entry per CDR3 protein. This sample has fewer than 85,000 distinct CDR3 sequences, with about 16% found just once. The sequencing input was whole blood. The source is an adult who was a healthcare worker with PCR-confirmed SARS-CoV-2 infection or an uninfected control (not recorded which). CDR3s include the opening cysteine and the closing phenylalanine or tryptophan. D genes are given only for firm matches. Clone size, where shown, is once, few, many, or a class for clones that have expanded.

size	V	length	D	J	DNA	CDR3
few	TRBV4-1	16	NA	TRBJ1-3	TGCGCCAGCAGCCAAGATTCCGCAGGGCCTGGAAACACCATATATTTT	CASSQDSAGPGNTIYF
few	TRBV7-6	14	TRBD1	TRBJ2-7	TGTGCCAGCAGCTTAGGACAGGGTTACGACGAGCAGTACTTC	CASSLGQGYDEQYF
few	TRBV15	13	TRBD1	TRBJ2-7	TGTGCCACCAGCAGGATACAGGGGGACGAGCAGTACTTC	CATSRIQGDEQYF
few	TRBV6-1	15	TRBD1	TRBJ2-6	TGTGCCAGCAGAATGACAGGGGTTGGGGCCAACGTCCTGACTTTC	CASRMTGVGANVLTF
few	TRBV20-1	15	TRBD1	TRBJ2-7	TGCAGTGCTAGAGGGATGACAGGGCCCTCCTACGAGCAGTACTTC	CSARGMTGPSYEQYF
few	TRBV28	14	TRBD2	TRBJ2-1	TGTGCCAGCAGTTTGGAGCGGGGCTGGTATGAGCAGTTCTTC	CASSLERGWYEQFF
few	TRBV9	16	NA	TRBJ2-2	TGTGCCAGCAGCGCTGCCCGGCAGTTAGGGACCGGGGAGCTGTTTTTT	CASSAARQLGTGELFF
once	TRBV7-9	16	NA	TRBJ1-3	TGTGCCAGCAGCACTCAGGGGCCCTTCTCTGGAAACACCATATATTTT	CASSTQGPFSGNTIYF
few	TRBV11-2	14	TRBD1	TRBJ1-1	TGTGCCAGCAGCCTGGACAGGGTAGCGGCTGGAGCTTTCTTT	CASSLDRVAAGAFF
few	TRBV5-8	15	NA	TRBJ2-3	TGTGCCAGCAGCAGGGGCCGCCTCGGCACAGATACGCAGTATTTT	CASSRGRLGTDTQYF
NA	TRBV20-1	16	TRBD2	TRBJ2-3	TGCAGTGCTAAAAAGGGACTAGCGGGGAGCACAGATACGCAGTATTTT	CSAKKGLAGSTDTQYF
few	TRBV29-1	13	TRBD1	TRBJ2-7	TGCAGCGTAGGGACAGGGGAGACCTACGAGCAGTACTTC	CSVGTGETYEQYF
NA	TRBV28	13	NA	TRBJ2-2	TGTGCCAGCGACGAGGGGAACACCGGGGAGCTGTTTTTT	CASDEGNTGELFF
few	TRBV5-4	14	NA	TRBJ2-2	TGTGCCAGCAGCTTGGGGAGAGACACCGGGGAGCTGTTTTTT	CASSLGRDTGELFF
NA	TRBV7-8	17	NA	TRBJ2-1	TGTGCCAGCAGCCCAAGGGGTCTAGCGAGCCTTTACAATGAGCAGTTCTTC	CASSPRGLASLYNEQFF
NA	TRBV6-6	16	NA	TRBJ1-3	TGTGCCAGCGCTCAAGGTACTACGAACTCTGGAAACACCATATATTTT	CASAQGTTNSGNTIYF
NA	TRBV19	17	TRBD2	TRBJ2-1	TGTGCCAGTAGTCTTGCTAGCGGGGGCCTCTCCTACAATGAGCAGTTCTTC	CASSLASGGLSYNEQFF
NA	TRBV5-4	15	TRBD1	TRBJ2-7	TGTGCCAGCAGCGCCGACAGGGGGCGCGTTGACGAGCAGTACTTC	CASSADRGRVDEQYF
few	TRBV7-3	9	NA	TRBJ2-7	TGTGCCAGCAGCCCACAGGCGTACTTC	CASSPQAYF
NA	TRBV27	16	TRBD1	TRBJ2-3	TGTGCCAGCAGTTTGCGATCTCCAGGGGGCCCAGATACGCAGTATTTT	CASSLRSPGGPDTQYF
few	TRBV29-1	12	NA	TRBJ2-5	TGCAGCGTGGGGCCTCCCCGGGAGACCCAGTACTTC	CSVGPPRETQYF
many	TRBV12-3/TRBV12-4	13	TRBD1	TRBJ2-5	TGTGCCAGCAGACCCGACAGGGAGGAGACCCAGTACTTC	CASRPDREETQYF
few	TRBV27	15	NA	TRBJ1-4	TGTGCCAGCAGTTATGGTCCTGCAACTAATGAAAAACTGTTTTTT	CASSYGPATNEKLFF
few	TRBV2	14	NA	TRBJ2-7	TGTGCCTATGTCGACGTAGCGGCCCCCTACGAGCAGTACTTC	CAYVDVAAPYEQYF
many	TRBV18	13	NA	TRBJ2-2	TGTGCCAGCTCACCACCATCCACCGGGGAGCTGTTTTTT	CASSPPSTGELFF
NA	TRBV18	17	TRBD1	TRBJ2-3	TGTGCCAGCTCACCACTCCCGGGACAGGGTAGCACAGATACGCAGTATTTT	CASSPLPGQGSTDTQYF
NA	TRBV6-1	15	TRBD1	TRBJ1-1	TGTGCCAGCAGCTCCCGGGACAGGACAACCACTGAAGCTTTCTTT	CASSSRDRTTTEAFF
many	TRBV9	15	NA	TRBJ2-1	TGTGCCAGCAGCCCGGGACAAAGCTCCTACAATGAGCAGTTCTTC	CASSPGQSSYNEQFF
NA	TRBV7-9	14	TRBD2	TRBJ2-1	TGTGCCAGCATACTAGCGGGAGTTTCGCGGGAGCAGTTCTTC	CASILAGVSREQFF
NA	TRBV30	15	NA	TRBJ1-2	TGTGCCTGGAGTGTACTTATCCAGGGACGTTATGGCTACACCTTC	CAWSVLIQGRYGYTF